The 17 T cell receptor beta chains presented below share a single source sample, sequenced in a study of blood T cell repertoires in COVID-19. TCRdb's table, derived via immunoSEQ multiplex PCR, lists solely in-frame clones and lacks some. The sample gives 150,000 to 200,000 clones, 80% to 90% of which show up once; about 14% is in the top ten. Material for sequencing was peripheral blood. Receptor source: a woman aged 70-85 years with COVID-19, enrolled during active disease.

This rearrangement joins TRBV14 to TRBJ2-5; 8 nucleotides match TRBD1. The CDR3 sequence is 15 residues long. Germline CDR1 is SGHDN and CDR2 is FVKESK. The junction had 8 bases not matched to a gene; V was cut back by 4 bases and J by 4 bases. The CDR3 reads CASSLNHRGAETQYF. CDR3 nucleotides: TGTGCCAGCAGCCTCAATCACAGGGGGGCAGAGACCCAGTACTTC.

This chain links TRBV3-1 (or the pseudogene TRBV3-2) with TRBJ2-7, with 9 bases aligning to TRBD2. V trimming: 5 bases; J trimming: 3 bases; junction bases outside the gene matches: 17. This CDR3 is built from 18 residues. The germline gives CDR1 LGHDT, CDR2 YNNKEL (reference sequence). The CDR3 DNA is TGTGCCAGCAGCGAGGGGGAGAATAGCGGGAGATGGCTCTACGAGCAGTACTTC. Translating it yields CASSEGENSGRWLYEQYF.

This chain links TRBV19 with TRBJ2-7; TRBD2 aligns across 9 bases. This CDR3 comprises 15 residues. The germline V gene encodes CDR1 LNHDA and CDR2 SQIVND (reference sequence). The ends lost 3 bases at V and 5 bases at J; junction bases unmatched: 8. The CDR3 region is CASSIGTSSSHEQYF. The CDR3 DNA reads as TGTGCCAGTAGTATCGGGACTAGCTCATCCCACGAGCAGTACTTC.

This clone was picked up a small number of times. The chain employs TRBV6-5 and TRBJ2-3; 11 nucleotides align to TRBD2. Germline lookup yields CDR1 MNHEY and CDR2 SVGAGI. The CDR3 covers 14 residues. With V trimmed by 7 bases and J by 2 bases, 2 bases remained unmatched. Here the CDR3 reads CASTSGRNTDTQYF. CDR3 nucleotides: TGTGCCAGCACTAGCGGGAGGAACACAGATACGCAGTATTTT.

This sequence joins TRBV28 and TRBJ2-7, with a possible D match to TRBD2 (5 bases). There are 14 residues in the CDR3. Germline V lookup: CDR1 MDHEN, CDR2 SYDVKM. Trimming stripped 3 bases from V and 5 bases from J, with 14 bases between. The CDR3 DNA sequence: TGTGCCAGCAGTTTTTTCGGGGTCCCCCACGAGCAGTACGTC. It yields the protein CASSFFGVPHEQYV.

This chain joins TRBV18 and TRBJ2-5; 8 bases fit TRBD2. This CDR3 contains 15 residues. J was trimmed by 5 bases and V by 3 bases; bases with no gene match: 8. Germline V gives CDR1 KGHSH, CDR2 LQKENI. CDR3 in DNA: TGTGCCAGCTCACCGACGAAAAGCGGGAGTGAGACCCAGTACTTC. The encoded protein is CASSPTKSGSETQYF.

The rearrangement joins TRBV5-6 to TRBJ1-5; 12 bases agree with TRBD1. The CDR3 is 15 amino acids. V dropped 2 bases and J dropped 5; count of bases not matched to a gene: 2. Germline CDR1 reads SGHDT; CDR2 reads YYEEEE. The CDR3 bases are TGTGCCAGCAGCTTTGGGACAGGGGGCCATCAGCCCCAGCATTTT. Protein sequence: CASSFGTGGHQPQHF.

This clone was counted a few times. The chain recombines TRBV27 with TRBJ2-7; D unclear. Germline CDR1 and CDR2: MNHEY and SMNVEV (reference sequence). V was cut by 6 bases and J by 6 bases, with 9 bases left in between. CDR3 length: 11 residues. The DNA for the CDR3 is TGTGCCAGCAGCAACTGGGCCGAGCAGTACTTC. This translates into CASSNWAEQYF.

The V gene is TRBV11-3, the J gene TRBJ2-2; the match to TRBD2 covers 8 bases. Germline loops: CDR1 SGHNT, CDR2 YENEEA. J was trimmed by 5 bases and V by 5 bases; bases with no gene match: 7. The CDR3 runs 15 residues. The DNA for the CDR3 is TGTGCCAGCAGCGAGAGGACGGGAGGGACCGGGGAGCTGTTTTTT. This sequence encodes CASSERTGGTGELFF.

V gene TRBV19 combines with J gene TRBJ2-3; 8 bases are a match to TRBD1. The V gene end was trimmed by 8 bases and the J gene end by 7 bases; junction bases not matched to a gene: 11. CDR1 and CDR2 from the germline V gene are LNHDA and SQIVND (reference sequence). There are 14 residues in the CDR3. The CDR3 region is CASSMDRDRNTQYF. The CDR3 DNA reads TGTGCCAGTTCTATGGACAGGGATAGGAATACGCAGTATTTT.

V and J are TRBV27 and TRBJ1-2; TRBD1 aligns across 7 bases. Germline V gene sequence: CDR1 MNHEY, CDR2 SMNVEV (reference sequence). Unmatched junction bases numbered 11, after V lost 4 bases and J lost 0 bases. The CDR3 is 17 residues long. This CDR3 reads CASSSPTGTATNYGYTF. The CDR3 bases are TGTGCCAGCAGTTCTCCCACCGGGACAGCGACTAACTATGGCTACACCTTC.

The V call is TRBV28, the J call TRBJ1-1, with D possibly being TRBD1 (6 bases). The CDR3 spans 17 residues. Trimming took off 3 bases at V and 4 bases at J, with 21 bases between the two ends. Germline values: CDR1 MDHEN, CDR2 SYDVKM. CDR3 sequence (DNA): TGTGCCAGCAGTTTTTCGATGGGGACACCCTCGGCCACTGAAGCTTTCTTT. It yields the protein CASSFSMGTPSATEAFF.

CDR3 sequence reads: CASSYVQTLPFYGYTF. CDR3 in DNA: TGTGCCAGCAGTTACGTACAAACCCTTCCTTTCTATGGCTACACCTTC. The chain combines TRBV6-5 with TRBJ1-2; D is unresolved. The germline V gene has CDR1 MNHEY and CDR2 SVGAGI. Between the trimmed V and J ends, which lost 2 bases and 4 bases, there was a span of 17 bases. This CDR3 comprises 16 residues.

This clone was detected once. The genes are TRBV29-1 and TRBJ2-1; the D is unclear. Germline CDR1 and CDR2: SQVTM and ANQGSEA. The CDR3 totals 11 residues. Trimming removed 0 bases at V and 8 bases at J, with 5 bases between. This CDR3 is CSVEDYYEQFF. In nucleotides, the CDR3 is TGCAGCGTTGAAGATTATTATGAGCAGTTCTTC.

For the CDR3, the DNA is TGCAGCGTTGCCCACAAGGGAGGTTCCGGGGAGCTGTTTTTT. Translation: CSVAHKGGSGELFF. The chain joins TRBV29-1 to TRBJ2-2; possible D gene TRBD2, 6 bases. With 4 bases removed from V and 6 bases from J, the gap between germline ends came to 15 bases. The CDR3 spans 14 residues. Looked up from germline, CDR1 is SQVTM and CDR2 is ANQGSEA.

The chain combines TRBV18 with TRBJ1-2, with D possibly TRBD1 on 6 matching bases. CDR1 is KGHSH, CDR2 LQKENI, per germline. The CDR3 is 13 residues long. The V gene lost 2 bases and the J gene lost 8 bases, with 12 bases spanning the gap. The CDR3 region is CASSPKGGNGYTF. Here the CDR3 DNA reads TGTGCCAGCTCACCAAAGGGGGGGAACGGCTACACCTTC.

A few counts support this clone. V and J are TRBV28 and TRBJ2-6; no firm D call. V lost 5 bases to trimming and J lost 0 bases, with 8 bases between them. CDR3 length: 15 amino acids. CDR1 and CDR2 (germline): MDHEN, SYDVKM. CDR3 sequence: CASSPPGSGANVLTF. In nucleotides, the CDR3 is TGTGCCAGCAGTCCTCCGGGCTCTGGGGCCAACGTCCTGACTTTC.